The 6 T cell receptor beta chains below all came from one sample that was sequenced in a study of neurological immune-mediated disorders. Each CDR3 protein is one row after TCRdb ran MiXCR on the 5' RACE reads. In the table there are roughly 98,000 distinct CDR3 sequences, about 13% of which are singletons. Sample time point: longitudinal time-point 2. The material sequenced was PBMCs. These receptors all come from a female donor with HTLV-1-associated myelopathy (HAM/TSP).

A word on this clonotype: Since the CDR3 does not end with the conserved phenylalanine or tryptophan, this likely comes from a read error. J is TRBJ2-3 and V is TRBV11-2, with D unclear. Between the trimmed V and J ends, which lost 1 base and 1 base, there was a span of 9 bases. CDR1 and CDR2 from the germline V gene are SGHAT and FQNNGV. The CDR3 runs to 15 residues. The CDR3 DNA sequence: TGTGCCAGCAGCTTAGTAGGGATCCGCACAGATACGCAGTATCTT. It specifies CASSLVGIRTDTQYL.

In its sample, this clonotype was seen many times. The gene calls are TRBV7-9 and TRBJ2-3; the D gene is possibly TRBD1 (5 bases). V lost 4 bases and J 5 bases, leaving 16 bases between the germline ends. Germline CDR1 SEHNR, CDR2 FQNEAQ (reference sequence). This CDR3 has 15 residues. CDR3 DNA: TGTGCCAGCAGCTCCCGGCAGGGTAGGGGAGATACGCAGTATTTT. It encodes CASSSRQGRGDTQYF.

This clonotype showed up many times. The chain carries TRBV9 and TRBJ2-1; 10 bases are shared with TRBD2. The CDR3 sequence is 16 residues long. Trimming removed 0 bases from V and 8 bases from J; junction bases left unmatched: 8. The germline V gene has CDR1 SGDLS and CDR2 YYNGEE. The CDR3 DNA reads TGTGCCAGCAGCGTAGGGGCCAGCGGGGGGGGTGATGAGCAGTTCTTC. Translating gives CASSVGASGGGDEQFF.

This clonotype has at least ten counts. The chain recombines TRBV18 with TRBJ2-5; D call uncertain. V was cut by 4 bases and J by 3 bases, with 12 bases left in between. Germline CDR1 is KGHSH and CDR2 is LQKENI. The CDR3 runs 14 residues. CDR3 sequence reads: CASSHPLAEETQYF. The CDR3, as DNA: TGTGCCAGCTCACATCCATTAGCAGAAGAGACCCAGTACTTC.

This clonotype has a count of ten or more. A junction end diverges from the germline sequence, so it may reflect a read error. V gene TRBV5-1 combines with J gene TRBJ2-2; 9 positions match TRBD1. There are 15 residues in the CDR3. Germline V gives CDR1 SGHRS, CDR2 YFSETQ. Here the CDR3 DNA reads TGCGCCAGCAGGTTGGGACAGGGCGGCACCGGGGAGCTGTTTTTT. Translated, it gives CASRLGQGGTGELFF.

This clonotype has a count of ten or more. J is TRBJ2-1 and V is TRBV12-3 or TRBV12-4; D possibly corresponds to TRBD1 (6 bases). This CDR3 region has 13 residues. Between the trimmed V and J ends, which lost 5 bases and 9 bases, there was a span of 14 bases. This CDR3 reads CASSRGQGTEQFF. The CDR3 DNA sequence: TGTGCCAGCAGTCGCGGGCAGGGGACTGAGCAGTTCTTC.